These T cell receptor beta chains were read from a single sample in a study of blood T cells in healthy people across ages. MiXCR was run by TCRdb on the 5' RACE reads, yielding one entry per CDR3 protein. The sample holds 650,000 to 1,000,000 distinct CDR3 sequences, roughly 40% seen once. What was sequenced was blood. These TCRs come from a man between 18 and 29 years old in good health. The CDR3 runs from the conserved cysteine through the conserved F or W. The order of the fields is D gene, V gene, CDR3 protein. A D gene is named only where the DNA matches it firmly.

d_call: .; v_call: TRBV4-3; cdr3_aa: CASSHAMGDDQPQHF
d_call: TRBD1; v_call: TRBV4-1; cdr3_aa: CASSHRDRDPEAFF
d_call: TRBD2; v_call: TRBV4-2; cdr3_aa: CASIPSTSGVGFF
d_call: TRBD2; v_call: TRBV6-2/TRBV6-3; cdr3_aa: CASRYLAGGLYGEQFF
d_call: .; v_call: TRBV29-1; cdr3_aa: CSVEDERERSSYNEQFF
d_call: .; v_call: TRBV29-1; cdr3_aa: CSVEGVQETQYF
d_call: .; v_call: TRBV12-3/TRBV12-4; cdr3_aa: CASSKPAGGRGYTF
d_call: .; v_call: TRBV12-3/TRBV12-4; cdr3_aa: CASSLRQGTYF
d_call: .; v_call: TRBV27; cdr3_aa: CATDGLGRTQYF
d_call: TRBD1; v_call: TRBV6-6; cdr3_aa: CASSYPGQGSYNEQFF
d_call: TRBD1; v_call: TRBV6-5; cdr3_aa: CASSYNLLTGTGFTEAFF
d_call: .; v_call: TRBV12-3/TRBV12-4; cdr3_aa: CASSLNRPPDTQYF
d_call: .; v_call: TRBV4-3; cdr3_aa: CASSQVWATVTNEKLFF
d_call: TRBD1; v_call: TRBV29-1; cdr3_aa: CSVDGTGGIIPYF
d_call: .; v_call: TRBV9; cdr3_aa: CASSHNDQGTQYF
d_call: .; v_call: TRBV5-6; cdr3_aa: CASSRWGADGELFF
d_call: .; v_call: TRBV3-1; cdr3_aa: CASSQDRDLEQFF
d_call: TRBD1; v_call: TRBV5-5; cdr3_aa: CASSLTGAINEKLFF
d_call: .; v_call: TRBV7-2; cdr3_aa: CASSRMRSRTDTQYF
d_call: .; v_call: TRBV7-3; cdr3_aa: CASSLWPQSSTDTQYF